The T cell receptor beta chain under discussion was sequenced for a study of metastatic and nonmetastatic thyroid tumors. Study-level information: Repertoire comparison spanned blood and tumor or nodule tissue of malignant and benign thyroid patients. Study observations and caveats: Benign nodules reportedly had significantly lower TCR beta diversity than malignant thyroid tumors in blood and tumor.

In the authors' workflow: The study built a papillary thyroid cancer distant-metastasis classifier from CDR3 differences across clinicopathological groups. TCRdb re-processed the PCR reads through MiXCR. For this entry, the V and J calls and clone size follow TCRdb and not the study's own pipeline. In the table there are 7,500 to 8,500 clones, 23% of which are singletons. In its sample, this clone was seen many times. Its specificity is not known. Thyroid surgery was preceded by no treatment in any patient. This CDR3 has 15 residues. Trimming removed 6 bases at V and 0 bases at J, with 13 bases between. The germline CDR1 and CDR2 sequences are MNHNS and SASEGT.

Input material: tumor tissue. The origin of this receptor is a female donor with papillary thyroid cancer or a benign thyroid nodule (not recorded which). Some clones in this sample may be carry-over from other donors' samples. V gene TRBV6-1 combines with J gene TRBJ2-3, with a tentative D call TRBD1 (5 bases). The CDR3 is CASRRQISSTDTQYF. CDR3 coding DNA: TGTGCCAGCAGGCGACAGATTTCTAGCACAGATACGCAGTATTTT.